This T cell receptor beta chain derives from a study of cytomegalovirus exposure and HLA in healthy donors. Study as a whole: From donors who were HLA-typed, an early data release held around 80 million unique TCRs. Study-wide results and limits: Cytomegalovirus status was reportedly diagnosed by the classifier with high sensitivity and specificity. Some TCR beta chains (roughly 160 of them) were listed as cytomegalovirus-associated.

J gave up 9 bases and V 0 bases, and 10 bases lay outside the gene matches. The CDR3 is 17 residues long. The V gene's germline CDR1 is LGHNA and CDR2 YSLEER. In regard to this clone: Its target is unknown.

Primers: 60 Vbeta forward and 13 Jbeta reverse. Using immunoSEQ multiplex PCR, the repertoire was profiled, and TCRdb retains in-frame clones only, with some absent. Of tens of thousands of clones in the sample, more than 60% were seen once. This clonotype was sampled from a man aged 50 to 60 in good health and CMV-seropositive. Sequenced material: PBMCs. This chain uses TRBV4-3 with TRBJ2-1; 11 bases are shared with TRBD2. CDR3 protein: CASSQDRYSGRVAEQFF. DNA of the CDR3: TGCGCCAGCAGCCAAGATCGATATAGCGGGAGGGTGGCTGAGCAGTTCTTC.